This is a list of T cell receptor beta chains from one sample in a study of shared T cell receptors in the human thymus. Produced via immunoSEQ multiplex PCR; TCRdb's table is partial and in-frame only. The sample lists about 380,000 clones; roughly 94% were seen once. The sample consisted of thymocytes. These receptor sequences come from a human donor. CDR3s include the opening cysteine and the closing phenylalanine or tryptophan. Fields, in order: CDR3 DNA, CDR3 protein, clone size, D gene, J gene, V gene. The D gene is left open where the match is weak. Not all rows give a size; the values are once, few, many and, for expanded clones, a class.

TGTGCCAGCAGCCCCCGGGACAGGGTCAGGGAGAACTATGGCTACACCTTC,CASSPRDRVRENYGYTF,once,TRBD1,TRBJ1-2,TRBV11-2
TGCGCCAGCAGCCAAGGGAGGGGCAGGGGGCTGAGCGGGGAGCTGTTTTTT,CASSQGRGRGLSGELFF,NA,TRBD1,TRBJ2-2,TRBV4-1
TGCGCCAGCTACCTCAGTGGGGAAGCTTTCTTT,CASYLSGEAFF,NA,NA,TRBJ1-1,TRBV5-1
TGTGCCAGCAGTTTACCCCCGGGGGGGGCAACTAATGAAAAACTGTTTTTT,CASSLPPGGATNEKLFF,NA,NA,TRBJ1-4,TRBV28
TGTGCCAGCAGCGGGGCGGATACGCAGTATTTT,CASSGADTQYF,once,NA,TRBJ2-3,TRBV5-6
TGTGCCAGCAGTTTGGGGGACAGGGAGTTTAACTACAATGAGCAGTTCTTC,CASSLGDREFNYNEQFF,NA,TRBD1,TRBJ2-1,TRBV28
TGTGCCAGCAGCTTAGCCGAGGAAGGACTCGGCTACGAGCAGTACTTC,CASSLAEEGLGYEQYF,NA,NA,TRBJ2-7,TRBV7-2
TGTGCCAGCTCACCACAGGGTTTGGGTGGCTACACCTTC,CASSPQGLGGYTF,once,NA,TRBJ1-2,TRBV18
TGTGCCAGCTCACCGGAGCGGGTGGCAGATACGCAGTATTTT,CASSPERVADTQYF,NA,NA,TRBJ2-3,TRBV18
TGTGCCAGCAGCTTGACTAGCGGGTTTAACACCGGGGAGCTGTTTTTT,CASSLTSGFNTGELFF,NA,TRBD2,TRBJ2-2,TRBV11-2
TGTGCCAGCAGCTTGGCTAGCGGGAGGACGGCCGGGGAGCTGTTTTTT,CASSLASGRTAGELFF,NA,TRBD2,TRBJ2-2,TRBV5-4
TGTGCCAGCAGCCCACTGCCAGGAGGGAATGGCTACACCTTC,CASSPLPGGNGYTF,NA,NA,TRBJ1-2,TRBV6-4
TGTGCCAGCATAATCGAGTCAGATACGCAGTATTTT,CASIIESDTQYF,NA,NA,TRBJ2-3,TRBV13
TGCGCCAGCAGCGTGCTAGCGGGAGTTCGTTCCTACAATGAGCAGTTCTTC,CASSVLAGVRSYNEQFF,NA,TRBD2,TRBJ2-1,TRBV5-1
TGTGCCAGCAGTTCTCGGACAGGCCGCCGGCATTTT,CASSSRTGRRHF,NA,TRBD1,TRBJ1-5,TRBV28
TGTGCCAGCAGTGACGGGGGGGCGAACACCGGGGAGCTGTTTTTT,CASSDGGANTGELFF,NA,TRBD2,TRBJ2-2,TRBV25-1